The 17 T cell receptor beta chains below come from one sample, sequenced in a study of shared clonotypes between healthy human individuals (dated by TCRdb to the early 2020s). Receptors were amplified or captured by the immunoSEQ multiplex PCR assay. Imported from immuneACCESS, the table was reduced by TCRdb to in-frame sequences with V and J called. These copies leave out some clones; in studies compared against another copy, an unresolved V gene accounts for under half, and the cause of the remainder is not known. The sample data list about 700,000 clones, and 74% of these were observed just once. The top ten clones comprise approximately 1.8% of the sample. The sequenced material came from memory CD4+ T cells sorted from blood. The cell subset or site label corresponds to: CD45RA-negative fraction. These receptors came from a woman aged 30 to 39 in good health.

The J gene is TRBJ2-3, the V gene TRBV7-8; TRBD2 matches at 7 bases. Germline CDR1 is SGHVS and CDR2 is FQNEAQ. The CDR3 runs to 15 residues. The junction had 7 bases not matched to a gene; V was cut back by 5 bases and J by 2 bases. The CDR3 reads CASSLTGTTTDTQYF. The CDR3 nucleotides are TGTGCCAGCAGCCTAACCGGGACTACCACAGATACGCAGTATTTT.

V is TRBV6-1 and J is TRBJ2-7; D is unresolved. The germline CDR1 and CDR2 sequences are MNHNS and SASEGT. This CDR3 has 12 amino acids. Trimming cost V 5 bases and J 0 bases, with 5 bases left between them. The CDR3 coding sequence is TGTGCCAGCAGTCAGGCCTCCTACGAGCAGTACTTC. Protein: CASSQASYEQYF.

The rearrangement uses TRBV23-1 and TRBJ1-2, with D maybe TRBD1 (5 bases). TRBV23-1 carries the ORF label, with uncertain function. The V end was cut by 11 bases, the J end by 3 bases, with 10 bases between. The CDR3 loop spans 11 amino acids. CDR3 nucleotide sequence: TGCGCCCTAGGGACGGACTATGGCTACACCTTC. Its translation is CALGTDYGYTF.

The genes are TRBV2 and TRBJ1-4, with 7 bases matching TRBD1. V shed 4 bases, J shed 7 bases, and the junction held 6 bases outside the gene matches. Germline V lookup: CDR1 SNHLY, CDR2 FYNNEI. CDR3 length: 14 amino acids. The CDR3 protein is CASSADQGGEKLFF. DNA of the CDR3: TGTGCCAGCAGTGCGGACCAGGGGGGTGAAAAACTGTTTTTT.

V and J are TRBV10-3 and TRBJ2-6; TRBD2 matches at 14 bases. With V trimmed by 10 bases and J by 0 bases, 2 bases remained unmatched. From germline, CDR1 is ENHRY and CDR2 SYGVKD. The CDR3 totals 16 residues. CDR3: CATGLAGGSGANVLTF. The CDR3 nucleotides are TGTGCCACCGGACTAGCGGGAGGCTCTGGGGCCAACGTCCTGACTTTC.

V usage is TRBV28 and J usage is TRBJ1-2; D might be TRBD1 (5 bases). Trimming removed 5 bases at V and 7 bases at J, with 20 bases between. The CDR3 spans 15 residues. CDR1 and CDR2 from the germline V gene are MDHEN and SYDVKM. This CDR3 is CASSTLFGGERGYTF. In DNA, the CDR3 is TGTGCCAGCAGTACTCTTTTCGGGGGTGAACGTGGCTACACCTTC.

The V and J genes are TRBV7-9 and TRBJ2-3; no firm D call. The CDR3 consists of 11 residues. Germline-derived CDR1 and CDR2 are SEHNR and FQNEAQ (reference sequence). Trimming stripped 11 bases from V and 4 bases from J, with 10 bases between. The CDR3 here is CAGTKSDTQYF. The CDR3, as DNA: TGTGCCGGAACAAAGTCAGATACGCAGTATTTT.

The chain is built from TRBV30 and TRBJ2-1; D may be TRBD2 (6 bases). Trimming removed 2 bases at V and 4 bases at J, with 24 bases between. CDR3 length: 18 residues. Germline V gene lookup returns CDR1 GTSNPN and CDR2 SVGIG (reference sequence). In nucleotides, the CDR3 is TGTGCCTGGAGTAAACTTTATACCGGGGACTGGGGTTACAATGAGCAGTTCTTC. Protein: CAWSKLYTGDWGYNEQFF.

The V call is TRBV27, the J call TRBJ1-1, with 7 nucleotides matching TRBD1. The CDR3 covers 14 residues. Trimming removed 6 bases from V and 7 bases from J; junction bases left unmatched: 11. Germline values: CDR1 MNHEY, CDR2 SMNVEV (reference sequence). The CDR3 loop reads CASRGPQGRGEAFF. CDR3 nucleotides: TGTGCCAGCAGAGGACCACAGGGGAGGGGTGAAGCTTTCTTT.

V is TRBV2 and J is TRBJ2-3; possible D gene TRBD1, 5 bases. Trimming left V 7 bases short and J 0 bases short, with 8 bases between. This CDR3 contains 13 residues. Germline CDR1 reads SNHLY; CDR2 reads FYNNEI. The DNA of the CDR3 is TGTGCCAGCAATCAGGGTAGCACAGATACGCAGTATTTT. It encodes CASNQGSTDTQYF.

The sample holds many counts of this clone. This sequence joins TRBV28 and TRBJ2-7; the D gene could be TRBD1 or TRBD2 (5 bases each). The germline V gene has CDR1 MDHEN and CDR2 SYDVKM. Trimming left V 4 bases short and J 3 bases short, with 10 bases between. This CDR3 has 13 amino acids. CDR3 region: CASSWTRDYEQYF. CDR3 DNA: TGTGCCAGCAGTTGGACACGGGACTACGAGCAGTACTTC. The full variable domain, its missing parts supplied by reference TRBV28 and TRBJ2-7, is DVKVTQSSRYLVKRTGEKVFLECVQDMDHENMFWYRQDPGLGLRLIYFSYDVKMKEKGDIPEGYSVSREKKERFSLILESASTNQTSMYLCASSWTRDYEQYFGPGTRLTVT.

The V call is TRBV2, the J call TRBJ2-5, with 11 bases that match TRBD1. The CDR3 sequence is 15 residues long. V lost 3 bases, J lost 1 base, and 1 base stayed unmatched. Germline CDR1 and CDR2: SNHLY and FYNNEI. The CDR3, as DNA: TGTGCCAGCAGTGAGGACAGGGGGCTCCAAGAGACCCAGTACTTC. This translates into CASSEDRGLQETQYF.

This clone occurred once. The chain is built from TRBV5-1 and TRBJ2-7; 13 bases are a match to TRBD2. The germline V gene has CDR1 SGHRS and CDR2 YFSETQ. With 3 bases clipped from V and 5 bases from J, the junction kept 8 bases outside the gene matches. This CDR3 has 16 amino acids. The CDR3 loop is CASSSYTGTSGNEQYF. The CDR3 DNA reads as TGCGCCAGCAGCTCTTACACCGGGACTAGCGGGAACGAGCAGTACTTC.

CDR3 coding DNA: TGTGCCAGCAGCGTTTGGGCGGGGACAGGGGACTACAATGAGCAGTTCTTC. Translated: CASSVWAGTGDYNEQFF. This rearrangement joins TRBV9 to TRBJ2-1; 10 bases fit TRBD1. The CDR3 loop spans 17 amino acids. Germline lookup yields CDR1 SGDLS and CDR2 YYNGEE. V trimming: 2 bases; J trimming: 3 bases; junction bases outside the gene matches: 8.

The CDR3 sequence: CASSQGRGRALGKNIQYF. CDR3 coding DNA: TGTGCCAGCAGCCAAGGGCGAGGGAGGGCCCTCGGCAAAAACATTCAGTACTTC. This rearrangement joins TRBV14 to TRBJ2-4; 7 bases map to TRBD2. Per the germline V gene, CDR1 is SGHDN and CDR2 is FVKESK. The CDR3 has 18 residues. The J segment lost 3 bases and the V segment lost 1 base, leaving 12 bases of the junction unmatched.

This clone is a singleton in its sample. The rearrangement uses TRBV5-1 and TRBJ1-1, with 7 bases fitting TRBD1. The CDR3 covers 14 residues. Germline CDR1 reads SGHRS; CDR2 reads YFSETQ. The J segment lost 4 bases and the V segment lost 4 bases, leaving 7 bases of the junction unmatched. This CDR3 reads CASSVQGYGTEAFF. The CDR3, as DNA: TGCGCCAGCAGCGTACAGGGGTACGGCACTGAAGCTTTCTTT.

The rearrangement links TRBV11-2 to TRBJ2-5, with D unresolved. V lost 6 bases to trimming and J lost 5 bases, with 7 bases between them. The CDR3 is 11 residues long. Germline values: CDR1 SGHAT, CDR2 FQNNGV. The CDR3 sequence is CASSFTETQYF. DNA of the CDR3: TGTGCCAGCAGTTTTACGGAGACCCAGTACTTC.